This T cell receptor (beta chain) was sequenced for a study of blood T cell repertoires in COVID-19. The overall study: Both acute and convalescent COVID-19 samples were obtained from the United States, Italy and Spain. Sample material is recorded as cDNA or gDNA derived from T cells, B-cell-depleted T cells, or PBMCs.

The CDR3 length is 15 residues. Germline assignment: CDR1 SGHRS and CDR2 YFSETQ. Germline trimming cut 1 base from V and 5 bases from J; bases unmatched to any gene: 4. As handled by the study authors: From reference gene primer amplification, estimates of nucleated cell counts were derived. Assay: immunoSEQ multiplex PCR; the TCRdb copy retains only in-frame clones and omits some. V and J calls plus clone size are reproduced from that table; the DNA served to infer D and trimming. The sample yields 220,000 or so clones, around 82% seen once. J is TRBJ2-3 and V is TRBV5-1, with 10 bases matching TRBD1. The clonotype originates from an older woman with acute or convalescent COVID-19. The sequenced sample consisted of peripheral blood. The CDR3 DNA is TGCGCCAGCAGCTTGTTGGGGACAGGGGTAGATACGCAGTATTTT. It yields the protein CASSLLGTGVDTQYF.